The clone carrying this TCR beta chain was detected only a few times. Its matching antigen is unknown. This sample stems from a study of identical twins. Findings and limits, study-wide: Models underestimated out-of-frame TCR alpha sharing in monozygotic twins. Where beta out-of-frame sequences were concerned, excess twin sharing was weaker.

Through template switching, a universal primer site was introduced, and the cDNA contained unique molecular identifiers. TCRdb itself ran the 5' RACE reads through MiXCR, one entry per CDR3 protein. The profile shows roughly 1,500,000 distinct CDR3 sequences, around 33% of them singletons. Healthy Caucasians made up all donors. J lost 7 bases, V lost 5 bases, and 10 bases had no gene match. The CDR3 is made up of 15 amino acids. Germline V lookup: CDR1 DFQATT, CDR2 SNEGSKA (reference sequence). This chain joins TRBV20-1 and TRBJ2-1; 11 nucleotides align to TRBD2. Source material: cord blood. The sequence came from a newborn girl in good health. The CDR3 bases are TGCAGTGCTGGGTCACTAGCGGGAGTGGGGAATGAGCAGTTCTTC. Translated: CSAGSLAGVGNEQFF.